This T cell receptor beta chain was sequenced during a study of cytomegalovirus exposure and HLA in healthy donors. The PCR contained 60 Vbeta and 13 Jbeta primers. Profiling relied on immunoSEQ multiplex PCR, and the TCRdb table lists in-frame clones only, not all of them. This listing includes 220,000 or so clones. The sequenced material came from PBMCs. The TCR sequence derives from a girl aged 2 to 9 in good health and CMV-seropositive.

For the CDR3, the DNA is TGTGCCAGCAGCTCACTAGGCCGGAACACTGAAGCTTTCTTT. Amino acid sequence: CASSSLGRNTEAFF. This rearrangement joins TRBV5-4 to TRBJ1-1; D call uncertain. The CDR3 sequence is 14 residues long. The germline V gene encodes CDR1 SGHNT and CDR2 YYREEE (reference sequence). With 3 bases removed from V and 1 base from J, the gap between germline ends came to 10 bases.